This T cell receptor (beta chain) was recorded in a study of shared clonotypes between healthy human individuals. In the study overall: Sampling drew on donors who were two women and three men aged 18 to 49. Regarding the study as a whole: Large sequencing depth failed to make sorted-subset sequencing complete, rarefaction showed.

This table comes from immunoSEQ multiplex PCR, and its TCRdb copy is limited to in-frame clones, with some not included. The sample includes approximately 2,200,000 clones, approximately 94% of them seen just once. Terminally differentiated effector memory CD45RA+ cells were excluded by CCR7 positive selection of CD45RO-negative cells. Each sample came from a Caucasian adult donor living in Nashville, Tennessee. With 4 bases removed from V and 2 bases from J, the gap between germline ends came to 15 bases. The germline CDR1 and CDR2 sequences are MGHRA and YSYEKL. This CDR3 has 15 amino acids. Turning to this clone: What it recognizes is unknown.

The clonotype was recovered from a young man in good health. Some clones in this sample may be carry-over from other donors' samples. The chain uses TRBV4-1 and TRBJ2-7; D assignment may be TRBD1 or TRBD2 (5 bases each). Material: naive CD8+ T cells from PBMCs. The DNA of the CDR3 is TGCGCCAGCAGCCTCCAAAGGGACGGAACCTACGAGCAGTACTTC. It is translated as CASSLQRDGTYEQYF.